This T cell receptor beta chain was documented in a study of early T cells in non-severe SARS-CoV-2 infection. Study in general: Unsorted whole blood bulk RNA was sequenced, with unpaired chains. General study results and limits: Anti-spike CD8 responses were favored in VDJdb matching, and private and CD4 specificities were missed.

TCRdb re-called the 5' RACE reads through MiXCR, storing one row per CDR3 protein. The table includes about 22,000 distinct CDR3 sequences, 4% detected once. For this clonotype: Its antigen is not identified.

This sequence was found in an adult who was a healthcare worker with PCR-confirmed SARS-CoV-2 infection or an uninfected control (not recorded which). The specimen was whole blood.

The CDR3 coding sequence is TGTGCCAGTACCCCCGGGGGACAGGCCCTACCTCAAGGCTACACCTTC. Translated: CASTPGGQALPQGYTF. The V and J genes are TRBV19 and TRBJ1-2; 8 bases map to TRBD1. CDR3 length: 16 residues. CDR1 is LNHDA and CDR2 is SQIVND in the germline V gene (reference sequence). V gave up 7 bases and J gave up 8 bases; unmatched junction bases: 18.